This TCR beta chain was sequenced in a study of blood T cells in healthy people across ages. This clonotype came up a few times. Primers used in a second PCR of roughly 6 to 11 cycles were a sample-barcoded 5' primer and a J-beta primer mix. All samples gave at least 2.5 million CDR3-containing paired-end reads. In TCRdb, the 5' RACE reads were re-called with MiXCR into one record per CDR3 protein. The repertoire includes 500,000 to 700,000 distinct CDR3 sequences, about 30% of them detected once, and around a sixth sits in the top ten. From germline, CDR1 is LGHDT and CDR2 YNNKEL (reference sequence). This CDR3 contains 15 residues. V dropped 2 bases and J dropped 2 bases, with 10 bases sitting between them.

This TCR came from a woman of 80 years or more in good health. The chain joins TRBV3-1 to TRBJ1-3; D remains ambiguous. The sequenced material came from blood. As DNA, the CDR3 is TGTGCCAGCAGCCAAATGGGATCTGCTGGAAACACCATATATTTT. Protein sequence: CASSQMGSAGNTIYF.